Sequencing of this TCR beta chain was carried out in a study of cytomegalovirus exposure and HLA in healthy donors. Overall study results and limits: High sensitivity and specificity were reportedly achieved when the classifier diagnosed cytomegalovirus status. According to a subsequent analysis, TCR clusters identified in the first cohort showed a tendency to co-occur across the 100 to 150 validation repertoires. The study recorded 160 or so TCR beta chains that were cytomegalovirus-associated.

About this clone itself: Its antigen remains unknown.

Germline V gives CDR1 MNHEY, CDR2 SMNVEV (reference sequence). CDR3 size: 14 residues. V was clipped by 5 bases and J by 6 bases, with 16 bases between them. The donors formed part of the 120-subject validation cohort, distinct from the approximately 670-subject first cohort. TCRdb's table, derived via immunoSEQ multiplex PCR, lists solely in-frame clones and lacks some. The data contain about 330,000 clones, 87% of them seen just once; the ten biggest clones take up over 1%. This sequence originates from a woman in her 30s in good health and CMV-seropositive. The chain joins TRBV27 to TRBJ1-1, with a weak D call TRBD1 (5 bases). Source material: PBMCs. The CDR3 loop is CASSLSQEGAEAFF. CDR3 bases: TGTGCCAGCAGTCTGTCCCAAGAAGGGGCTGAAGCTTTCTTT.